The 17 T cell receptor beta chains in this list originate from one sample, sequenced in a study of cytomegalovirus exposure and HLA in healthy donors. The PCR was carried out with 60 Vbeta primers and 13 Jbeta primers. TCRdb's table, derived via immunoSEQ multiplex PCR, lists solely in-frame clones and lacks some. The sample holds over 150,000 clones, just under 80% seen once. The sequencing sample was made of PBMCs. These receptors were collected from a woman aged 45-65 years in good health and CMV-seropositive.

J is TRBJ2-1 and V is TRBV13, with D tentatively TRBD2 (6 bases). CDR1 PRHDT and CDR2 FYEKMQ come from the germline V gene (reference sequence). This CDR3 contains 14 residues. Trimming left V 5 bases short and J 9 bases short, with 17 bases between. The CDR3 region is CASSNAVDGGEQFF. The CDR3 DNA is TGTGCCAGCAGCAATGCCGTGGACGGGGGTGAGCAGTTCTTC.

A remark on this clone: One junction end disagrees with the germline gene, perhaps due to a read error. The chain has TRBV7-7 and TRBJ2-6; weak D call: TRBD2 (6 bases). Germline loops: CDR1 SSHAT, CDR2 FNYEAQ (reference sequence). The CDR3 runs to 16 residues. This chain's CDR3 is CASSSGGGFGANVLTF. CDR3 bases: TGTGCTAGCAGCTCAGGTGGGGGGTTTGGGGCCAACGTCCTGACTTTC.

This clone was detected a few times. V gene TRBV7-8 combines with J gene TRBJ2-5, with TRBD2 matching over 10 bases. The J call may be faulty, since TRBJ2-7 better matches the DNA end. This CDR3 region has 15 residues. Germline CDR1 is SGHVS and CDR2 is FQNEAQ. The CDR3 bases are TGTGCCAGCAGCTTAGGGGCTAGCGGGAGTTACGAGCAGTACTTC. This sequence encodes CASSLGASGSYEQYF.

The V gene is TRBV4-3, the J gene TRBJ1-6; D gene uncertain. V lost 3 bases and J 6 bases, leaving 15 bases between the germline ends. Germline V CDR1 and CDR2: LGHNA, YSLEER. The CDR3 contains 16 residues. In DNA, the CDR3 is TGCGCCAGCAGCCACGAGCCGGGGTCCCCTAATTCACCCCTCCACTTT. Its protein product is CASSHEPGSPNSPLHF.

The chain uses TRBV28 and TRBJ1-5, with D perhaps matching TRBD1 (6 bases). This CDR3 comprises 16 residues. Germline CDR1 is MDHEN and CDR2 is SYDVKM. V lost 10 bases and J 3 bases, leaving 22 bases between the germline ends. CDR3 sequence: CATEPTGLGNNQPQHF. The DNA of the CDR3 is TGTGCCACCGAACCTACAGGGTTGGGAAACAATCAGCCCCAGCATTTT. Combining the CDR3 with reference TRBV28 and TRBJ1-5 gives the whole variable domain DVKVTQSSRYLVKRTGEKVFLECVQDMDHENMFWYRQDPGLGLRLIYFSYDVKMKEKGDIPEGYSVSREKKERFSLILESASTNQTSMYLCATEPTGLGNNQPQHFGDGTRLSIL.

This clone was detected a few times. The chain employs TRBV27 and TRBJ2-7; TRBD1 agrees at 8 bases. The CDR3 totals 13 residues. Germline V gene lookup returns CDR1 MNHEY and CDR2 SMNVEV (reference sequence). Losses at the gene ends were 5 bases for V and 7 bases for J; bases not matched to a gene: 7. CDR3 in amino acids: CASSVRGRGEQYF. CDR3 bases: TGTGCCAGCAGTGTCAGGGGGCGAGGGGAGCAGTACTTC.

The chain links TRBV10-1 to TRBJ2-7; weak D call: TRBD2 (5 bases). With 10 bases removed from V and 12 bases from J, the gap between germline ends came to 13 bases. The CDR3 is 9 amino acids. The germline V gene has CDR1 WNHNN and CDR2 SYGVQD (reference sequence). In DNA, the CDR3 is TGCGCCACCGAGGGTGTCCCGTACTTC. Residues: CATEGVPYF.

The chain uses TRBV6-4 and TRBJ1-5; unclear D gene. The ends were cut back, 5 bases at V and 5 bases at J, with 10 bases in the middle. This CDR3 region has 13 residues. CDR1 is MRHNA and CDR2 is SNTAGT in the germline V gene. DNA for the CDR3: TGTGCCAGCAGTAGGGAGGTGGATCAGCCCCAGCATTTT. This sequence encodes CASSREVDQPQHF.

DNA for the CDR3: TGTGCCAGCAGTCTCCGACTAGCGGGCTACGAGCAGTACTTC. Translation gives CASSLRLAGYEQYF. V gene TRBV28 combines with J gene TRBJ2-7; 10 nucleotides agree with TRBD2. V lost 5 bases, J lost 3 bases, and 4 bases stayed unmatched. The germline CDR1 and CDR2 sequences are MDHEN and SYDVKM. This CDR3 is built from 14 residues. The full variable domain, completed using reference TRBV28 and TRBJ2-7, is DVKVTQSSRYLVKRTGEKVFLECVQDMDHENMFWYRQDPGLGLRLIYFSYDVKMKEKGDIPEGYSVSREKKERFSLILESASTNQTSMYLCASSLRLAGYEQYFGPGTRLTVT.

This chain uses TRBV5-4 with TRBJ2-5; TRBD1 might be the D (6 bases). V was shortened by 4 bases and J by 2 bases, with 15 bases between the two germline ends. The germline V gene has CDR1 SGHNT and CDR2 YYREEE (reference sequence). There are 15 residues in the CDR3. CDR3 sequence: CASSKQQGQQETQYF. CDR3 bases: TGTGCCAGCAGCAAACAACAGGGACAACAAGAGACCCAGTACTTC.

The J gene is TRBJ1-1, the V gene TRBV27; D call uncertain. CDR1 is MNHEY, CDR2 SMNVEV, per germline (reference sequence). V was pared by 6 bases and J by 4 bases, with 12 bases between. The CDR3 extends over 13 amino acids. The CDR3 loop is CASRAGWSTEAFF. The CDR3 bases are TGTGCCAGCAGGGCGGGATGGAGCACTGAAGCTTTCTTT.

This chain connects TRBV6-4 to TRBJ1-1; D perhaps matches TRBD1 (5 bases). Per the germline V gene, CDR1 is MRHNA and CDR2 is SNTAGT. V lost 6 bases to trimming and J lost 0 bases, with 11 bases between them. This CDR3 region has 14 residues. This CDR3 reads CASRSEGVNTEAFF. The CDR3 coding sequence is TGTGCCAGCAGATCTGAAGGGGTGAACACTGAAGCTTTCTTT.

The chain's CDR3 is CASSPGSDRGAEAFF. CDR3 coding DNA: TGTGCCAGCTCACCAGGTTCCGACAGGGGTGCTGAAGCTTTCTTT. The chain carries TRBV18 and TRBJ1-1, with 8 nucleotides matching TRBD1. CDR1 and CDR2 (germline): KGHSH, LQKENI. The CDR3 covers 15 residues. Unmatched junction bases numbered 8, after V lost 2 bases and J lost 6 bases.

The CDR3 protein is CASSPEEGALGYTF. CDR3 bases: TGTGCCAGCTCACCGGAAGAGGGTGCACTAGGCTACACCTTC. The rearrangement links TRBV18 to TRBJ1-2, with unresolved D. Germline V gene lookup returns CDR1 KGHSH and CDR2 LQKENI. V was shortened by 3 bases and J by 8 bases, with 16 bases between the two germline ends. This CDR3 has 14 amino acids.

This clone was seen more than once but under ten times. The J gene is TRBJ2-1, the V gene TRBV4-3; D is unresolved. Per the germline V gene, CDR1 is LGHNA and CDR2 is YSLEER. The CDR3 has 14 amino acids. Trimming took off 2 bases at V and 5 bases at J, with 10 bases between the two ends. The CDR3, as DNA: TGCGCCAGCAGCCAATCCCTCCGGGACAATGAGCAGTTCTTC. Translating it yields CASSQSLRDNEQFF.

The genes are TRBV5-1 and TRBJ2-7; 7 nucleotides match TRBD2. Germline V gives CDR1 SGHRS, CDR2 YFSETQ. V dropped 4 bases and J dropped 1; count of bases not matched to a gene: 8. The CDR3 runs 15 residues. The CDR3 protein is CASSTTGGQSYEQYF. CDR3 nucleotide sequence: TGCGCCAGCAGCACCACGGGGGGTCAATCCTACGAGCAGTACTTC. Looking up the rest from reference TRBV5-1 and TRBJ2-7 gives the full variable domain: KAGVTQTPRYLIKTRGQQVTLSCSPISGHRSVSWYQQTPGQGLQFLFEYFSETQRNKGNFPGRFSGRQFSNSRSEMNVSTLELGDSALYLCASSTTGGQSYEQYFGPGTRLTVT.

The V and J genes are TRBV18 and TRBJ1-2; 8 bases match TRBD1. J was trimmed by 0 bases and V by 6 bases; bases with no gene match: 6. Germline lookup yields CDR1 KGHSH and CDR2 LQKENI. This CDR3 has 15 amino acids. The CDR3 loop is CASSQTGAANYGYTF. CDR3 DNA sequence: TGTGCCAGCTCCCAGACAGGGGCGGCTAACTATGGCTACACCTTC.